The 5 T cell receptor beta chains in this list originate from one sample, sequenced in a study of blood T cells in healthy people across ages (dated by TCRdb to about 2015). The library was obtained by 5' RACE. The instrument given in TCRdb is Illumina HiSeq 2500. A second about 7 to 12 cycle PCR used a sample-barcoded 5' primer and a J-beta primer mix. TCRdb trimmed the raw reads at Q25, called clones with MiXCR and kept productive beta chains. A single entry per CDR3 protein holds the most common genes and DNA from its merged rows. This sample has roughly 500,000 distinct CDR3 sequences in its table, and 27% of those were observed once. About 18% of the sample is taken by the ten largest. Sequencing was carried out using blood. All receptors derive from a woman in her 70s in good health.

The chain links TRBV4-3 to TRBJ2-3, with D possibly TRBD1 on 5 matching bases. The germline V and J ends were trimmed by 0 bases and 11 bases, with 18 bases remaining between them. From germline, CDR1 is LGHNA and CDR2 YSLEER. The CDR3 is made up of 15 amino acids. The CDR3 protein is CASSQEVVTGREQYF. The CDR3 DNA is TGCGCCAGCAGCCAAGAGGTCGTCACAGGTCGTGAGCAGTATTTT.

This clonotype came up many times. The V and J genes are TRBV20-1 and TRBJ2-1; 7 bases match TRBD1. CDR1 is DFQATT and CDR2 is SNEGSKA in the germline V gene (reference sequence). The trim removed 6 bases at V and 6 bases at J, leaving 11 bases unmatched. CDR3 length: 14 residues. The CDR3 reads CSAPTKRGPNEQFF. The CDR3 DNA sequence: TGCAGTGCCCCCACTAAGAGGGGGCCCAATGAGCAGTTCTTC.

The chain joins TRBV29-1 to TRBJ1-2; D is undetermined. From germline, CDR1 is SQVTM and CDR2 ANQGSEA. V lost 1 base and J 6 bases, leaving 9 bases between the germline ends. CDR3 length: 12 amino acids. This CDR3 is CSVEVVSDGYTF. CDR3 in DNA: TGCAGCGTTGAAGTCGTCAGCGATGGCTACACCTTC.

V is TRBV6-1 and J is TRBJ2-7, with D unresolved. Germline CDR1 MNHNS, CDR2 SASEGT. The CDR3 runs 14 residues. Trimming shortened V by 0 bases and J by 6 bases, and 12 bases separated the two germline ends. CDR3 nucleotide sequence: TGTGCCAGCAGTGAAGCCACCTTGTGGCCCGAGCAGTACTTC. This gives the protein CASSEATLWPEQYF.

The CDR3 nucleotides are TGCGCCAGCAGTGCCGTCGCTGCGGGAGATGGCTACACCTTC. This codes for CASSAVAAGDGYTF. The J gene is TRBJ1-2, the V gene TRBV5-1; unclear D gene. Germline V CDR1 and CDR2: SGHRS, YFSETQ. This CDR3 comprises 14 residues. Trimming shortened V by 5 bases and J by 6 bases, and 17 bases separated the two germline ends. Variable domain in full (rest from reference TRBV5-1 and TRBJ1-2): KAGVTQTPRYLIKTRGQQVTLSCSPISGHRSVSWYQQTPGQGLQFLFEYFSETQRNKGNFPGRFSGRQFSNSRSEMNVSTLELGDSALYLCASSAVAAGDGYTFGSGTRLTVV.